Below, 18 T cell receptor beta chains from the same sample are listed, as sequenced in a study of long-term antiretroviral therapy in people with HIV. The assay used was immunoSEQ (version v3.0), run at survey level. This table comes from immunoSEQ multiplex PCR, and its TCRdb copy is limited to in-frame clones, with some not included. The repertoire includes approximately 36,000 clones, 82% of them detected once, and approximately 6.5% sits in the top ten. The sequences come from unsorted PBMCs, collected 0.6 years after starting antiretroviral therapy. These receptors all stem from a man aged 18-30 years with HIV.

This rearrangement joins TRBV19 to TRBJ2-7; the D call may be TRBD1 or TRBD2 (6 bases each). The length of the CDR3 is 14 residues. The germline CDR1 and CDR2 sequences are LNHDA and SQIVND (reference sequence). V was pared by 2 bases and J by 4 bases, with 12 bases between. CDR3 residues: CASSITGGQYEQYF. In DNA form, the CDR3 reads TGTGCCAGTAGTATAACCGGGGGCCAGTACGAGCAGTACTTC.

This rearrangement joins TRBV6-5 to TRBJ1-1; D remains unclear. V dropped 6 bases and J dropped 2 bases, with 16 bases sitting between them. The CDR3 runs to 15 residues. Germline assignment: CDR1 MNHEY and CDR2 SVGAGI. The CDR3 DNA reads TGTGCCAGCAGAACTACGGGATCCTCAAACACTGAAGCTTTCTTT. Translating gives CASRTTGSSNTEAFF.

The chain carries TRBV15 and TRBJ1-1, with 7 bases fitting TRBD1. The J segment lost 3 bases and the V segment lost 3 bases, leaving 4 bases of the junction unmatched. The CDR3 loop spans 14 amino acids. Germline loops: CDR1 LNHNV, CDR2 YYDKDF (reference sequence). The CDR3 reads CATSSTGEDTEAFF. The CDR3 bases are TGTGCCACCAGCAGTACAGGGGAGGACACTGAAGCTTTCTTT. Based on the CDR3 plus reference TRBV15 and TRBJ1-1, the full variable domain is DAMVIQNPRYQVTQFGKPVTLSCSQTLNHNVMYWYQQKSSQAPKLLFHYYDKDFNNEADTPDNFQSRRPNTSFCFLDIRSPGLGDTAMYLCATSSTGEDTEAFFGQGTRLTVV.

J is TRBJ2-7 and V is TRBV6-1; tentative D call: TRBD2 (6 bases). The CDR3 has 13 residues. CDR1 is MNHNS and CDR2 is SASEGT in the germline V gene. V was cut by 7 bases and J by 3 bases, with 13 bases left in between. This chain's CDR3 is CASTGGPGYEQYF. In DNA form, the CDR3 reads TGTGCCAGCACCGGAGGGCCAGGCTACGAGCAGTACTTC.

The CDR3 reads CASSKQGPDQETQYF. The CDR3 DNA reads TGTGCCAGCAGTAAACAGGGTCCGGACCAAGAGACCCAGTACTTC. The chain recombines TRBV6-4 with TRBJ2-5, with D perhaps matching TRBD1 (6 bases). The CDR3 extends over 15 amino acids. Germline assignment: CDR1 MRHNA and CDR2 SNTAGT. Trimming cost V 5 bases and J 0 bases, with 13 bases left between them.

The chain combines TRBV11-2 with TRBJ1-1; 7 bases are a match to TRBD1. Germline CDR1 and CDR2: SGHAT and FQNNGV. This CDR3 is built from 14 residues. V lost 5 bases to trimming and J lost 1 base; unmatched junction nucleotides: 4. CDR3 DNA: TGTGCCAGCAGCAACAGGGGCGGGAACACTGAAGCTTTCTTT. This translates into CASSNRGGNTEAFF.

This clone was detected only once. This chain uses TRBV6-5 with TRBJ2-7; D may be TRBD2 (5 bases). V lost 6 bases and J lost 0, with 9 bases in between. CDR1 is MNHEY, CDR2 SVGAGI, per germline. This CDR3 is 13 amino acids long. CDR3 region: CASRGRDSYEQYF. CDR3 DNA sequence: TGTGCCAGCAGAGGACGGGACTCCTACGAGCAGTACTTC.

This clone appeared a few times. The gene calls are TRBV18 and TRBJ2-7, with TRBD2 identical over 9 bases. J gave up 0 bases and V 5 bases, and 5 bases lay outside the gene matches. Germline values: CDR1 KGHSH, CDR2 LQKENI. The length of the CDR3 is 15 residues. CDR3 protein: CASSGSGGDSYEQYF. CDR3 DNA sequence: TGTGCCAGCTCAGGTAGCGGGGGCGACTCCTACGAGCAGTACTTC.

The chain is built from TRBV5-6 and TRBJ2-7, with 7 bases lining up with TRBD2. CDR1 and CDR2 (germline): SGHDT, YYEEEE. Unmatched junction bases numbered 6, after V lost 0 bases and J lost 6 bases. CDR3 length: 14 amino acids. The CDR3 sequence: CASSLAILAGEQYF. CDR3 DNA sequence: TGTGCCAGCAGCTTGGCCATTTTAGCGGGCGAGCAGTACTTC. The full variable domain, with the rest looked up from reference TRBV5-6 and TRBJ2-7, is DAGVTQSPTHLIKTRGQQVTLRCSPKSGHDTVSWYQQALGQGPQFIFQYYEEEERQRGNFPDRFSGHQFPNYSSELNVNALLLGDSALYLCASSLAILAGEQYFGPGTRLTVT.

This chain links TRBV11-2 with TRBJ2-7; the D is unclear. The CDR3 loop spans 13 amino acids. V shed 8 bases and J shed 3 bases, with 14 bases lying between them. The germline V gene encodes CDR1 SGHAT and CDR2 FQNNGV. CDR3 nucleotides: TGTGCCAGCGAACGTACGGATTACTACGAGCAGTACTTC. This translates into CASERTDYYEQYF.

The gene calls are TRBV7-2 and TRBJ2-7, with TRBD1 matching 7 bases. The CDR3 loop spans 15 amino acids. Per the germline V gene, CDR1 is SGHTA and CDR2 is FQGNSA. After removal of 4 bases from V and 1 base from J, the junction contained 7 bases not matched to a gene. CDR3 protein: CASSYSRDSSYEQYF. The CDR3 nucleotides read TGTGCCAGCAGCTATTCCCGGGACAGTTCCTACGAGCAGTACTTC. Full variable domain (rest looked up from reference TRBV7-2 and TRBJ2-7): GAGVSQSPSNKVTEKGKDVELRCDPISGHTALYWYRQSLGQGLEFLIYFQGNSAPDKSGLPSDRFSAERTGGSVSTLTIQRTQQEDSAVYLCASSYSRDSSYEQYFGPGTRLTVT.

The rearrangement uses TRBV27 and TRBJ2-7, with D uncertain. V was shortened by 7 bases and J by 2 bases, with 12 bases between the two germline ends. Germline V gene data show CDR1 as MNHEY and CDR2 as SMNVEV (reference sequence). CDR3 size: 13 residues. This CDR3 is CASKPVGTYEQYF. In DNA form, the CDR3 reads TGTGCCAGCAAACCGGTGGGGACCTACGAGCAGTACTTC.

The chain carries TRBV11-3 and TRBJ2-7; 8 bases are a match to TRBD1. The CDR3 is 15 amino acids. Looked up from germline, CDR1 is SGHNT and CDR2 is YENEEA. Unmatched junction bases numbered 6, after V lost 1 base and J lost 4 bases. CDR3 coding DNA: TGTGCCAGCAGCTTAGTAGTTCAGGGGGCTTACGAGCAGTACTTC. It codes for CASSLVVQGAYEQYF.

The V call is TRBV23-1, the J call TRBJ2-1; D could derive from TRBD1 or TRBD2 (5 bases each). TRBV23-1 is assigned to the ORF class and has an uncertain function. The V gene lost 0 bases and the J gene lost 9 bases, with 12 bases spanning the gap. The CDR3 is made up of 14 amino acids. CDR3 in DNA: TGCGCCAGCAGTCAATCCTGGGGGTTTCCTGAGCAGTTCTTC. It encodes CASSQSWGFPEQFF.

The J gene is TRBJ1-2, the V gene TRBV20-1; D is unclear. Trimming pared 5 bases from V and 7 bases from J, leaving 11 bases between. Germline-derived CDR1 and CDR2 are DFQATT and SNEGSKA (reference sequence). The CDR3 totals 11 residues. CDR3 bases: TGCAGTGCTGACGACTTCTCTGGCTACACCTTC. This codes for CSADDFSGYTF.

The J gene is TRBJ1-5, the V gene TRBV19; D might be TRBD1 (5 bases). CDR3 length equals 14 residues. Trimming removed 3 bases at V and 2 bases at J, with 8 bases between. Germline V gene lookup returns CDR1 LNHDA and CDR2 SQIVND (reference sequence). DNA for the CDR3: TGTGCCAGTAGTATTAAACAGGGCAATCAGCCCCAGCATTTT. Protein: CASSIKQGNQPQHF.

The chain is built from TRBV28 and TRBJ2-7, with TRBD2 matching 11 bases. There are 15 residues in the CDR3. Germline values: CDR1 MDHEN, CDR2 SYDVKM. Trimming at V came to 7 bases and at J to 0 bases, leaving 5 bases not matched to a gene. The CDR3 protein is CASNLSGRVSYEQYF. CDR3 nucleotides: TGTGCCAGCAACCTTAGCGGGAGGGTCTCCTACGAGCAGTACTTC.

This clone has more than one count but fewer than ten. CDR3 in amino acids: CASSILAANTGELFF. The CDR3 DNA sequence: TGTGCCAGTAGTATTTTGGCGGCGAACACCGGGGAGCTGTTTTTT. The rearrangement joins TRBV19 to TRBJ2-2, with unresolved D. Germline V CDR1 and CDR2: LNHDA, SQIVND (reference sequence). The V end was cut by 3 bases, the J end by 0 bases, with 8 bases between. The length of the CDR3 is 15 residues.